This T cell receptor (beta chain) comes out of a study of blood T cell repertoires in COVID-19. Study summary: The origin of the acute and convalescent COVID-19 samples was the United States, Italy and Spain. PBMCs, B-cell-depleted T cells, or T cells provided the cDNA or gDNA that made up the material.

The authors' processing: Researchers report that nucleated cell counts were estimated from reference gene primer amplification. TCRdb's copy holds only in-frame clones and misses some; the assay was immunoSEQ multiplex PCR. That table furnishes V, J and clone size, whereas the DNA furnished D and trimming. Of 250,000 or so clones listed, 80% to 90% are singletons. CDR1 is MNHNY, CDR2 SVGAGI, per germline (reference sequence). Trimming removed 6 bases at V and 7 bases at J, with 15 bases between. The CDR3 consists of 13 residues. Sequencing used peripheral blood. The genes are TRBV6-6 and TRBJ1-1; a possible D gene is TRBD1 (6 bases). This receptor was identified in a man in his 60s with acute or convalescent COVID-19. The DNA for the CDR3 is TGTGCCAGCAGCCACGTGGGGGCGCATGAAGCTTTCTTT. This sequence encodes CASSHVGAHEAFF.